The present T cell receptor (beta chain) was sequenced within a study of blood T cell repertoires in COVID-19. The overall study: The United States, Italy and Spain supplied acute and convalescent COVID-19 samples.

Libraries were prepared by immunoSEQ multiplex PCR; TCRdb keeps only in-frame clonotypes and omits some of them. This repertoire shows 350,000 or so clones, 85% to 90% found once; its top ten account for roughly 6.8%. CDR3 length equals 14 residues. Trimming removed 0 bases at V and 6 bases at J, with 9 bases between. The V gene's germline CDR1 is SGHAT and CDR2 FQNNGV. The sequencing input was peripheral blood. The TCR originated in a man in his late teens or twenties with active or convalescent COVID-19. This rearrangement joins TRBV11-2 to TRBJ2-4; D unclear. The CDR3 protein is CASSLEAGINIQYF. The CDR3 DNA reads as TGTGCCAGCAGCTTAGAAGCAGGCATAAACATTCAGTACTTC.